This TCR beta chain was observed in a study of OX40 agonist ivuxolimab in advanced cancers. Germline assignment: CDR1 SGHTA and CDR2 FQGNSA. Trimming removed 7 bases from V and 4 bases from J, with 16 bases in between. This CDR3 comprises 14 residues. TCRdb's table, derived via immunoSEQ multiplex PCR, lists solely in-frame clones and lacks some. Altogether 60,000 or so clones are present, 80% to 90% being singletons, with the ten largest covering less than 6%. The V gene is TRBV7-2, the J gene TRBJ1-2, with a possible D match to TRBD1 (5 bases). The receptor was derived from an adult with an advanced solid tumor such as melanoma, head and neck, liver or kidney cancer. This sample comprised CD4+ or CD8+ T cells sorted from blood, obtained in a trial of the OX40 agonist ivuxolimab. The CDR3 DNA sequence: TGTGCCAGCACGAATCGGGGGGGAAGCTATGGCTACACCTTC. Its translation: CASTNRGGSYGYTF.